This note documents a single T cell receptor beta chain sequence. The data stem from a study of beta chain features in type 1 diabetes. Expressed TCRB transcripts were sequenced after all isolated RNA was converted to cDNA. Generated by immunoSEQ multiplex PCR, the TCRdb table keeps only in-frame clones and is missing some. The sample holds about 350,000 clones, 20% seen once. The CDR3 has 15 residues. Germline CDR1 is SGHNT and CDR2 is YYREEE (reference sequence). Trimming pared 0 bases from V and 0 bases from J, leaving 8 bases between. The specimen was naive CD4+ T cells from blood. The rearrangement joins TRBV5-4 to TRBJ2-3, with D unclear. This receptor was taken from a woman aged 18-29 years in good health. CDR3 in amino acids: CASSLGGTSTDTQYF. CDR3 sequence (DNA): TGTGCCAGCAGCTTGGGTGGTACTAGCACAGATACGCAGTATTTT.